This T cell receptor beta chain was obtained from a study of early T cells in non-severe SARS-CoV-2 infection. For the study at large: Chains were not paired, and sequencing was done on bulk RNA from unsorted whole blood. General study findings and limits: Comparison of clonotypes with VDJdb favored anti-spike CD8 responses while missing private and CD4 specificities.

This clonotype was counted a few times. The antigen is undetermined. This CDR3 has 14 residues. The V gene's germline CDR1 is SGDLS and CDR2 YYNGEE. Trimming took 5 bases from V and 4 from J; bases not matched to a gene: 3. Unique molecular identifiers were attached to individual cDNA molecules. Each CDR3 protein is one row after TCRdb ran MiXCR on the 5' RACE reads. In the table there are approximately 70,000 distinct CDR3 sequences, more than 4% of which are singletons. This clonotype was obtained from an adult who was a healthcare worker with PCR-confirmed SARS-CoV-2 infection or an uninfected control (not recorded which). The chain combines TRBV9 with TRBJ2-2; the match to TRBD2 covers 9 bases. The sequences come from whole blood, collected at baseline. CDR3 protein: CASRRAGGTGELFF. DNA of the CDR3: TGTGCCAGCAGAAGAGCGGGAGGCACCGGGGAGCTGTTTTTT.